This T cell receptor beta chain is drawn from a study of Graves' ophthalmopathy and Graves' hyperthyroidism. Amplification targeted the TCR beta CDR3 regions, with RNA transcripts as the source material. HTBI-primed first-round RT-PCR preceded second-round multiplex PCR. MiXCR, run by TCRdb on the multiplex PCR reads, gives a single entry per CDR3 protein. In the table there are just over 600,000 distinct CDR3 sequences, roughly 20% of which are singletons. CDR3 length: 18 amino acids. V dropped 6 bases and J dropped 1 base, with 22 bases sitting between them. Findings and limits, study-wide: A model of 13 signatures distinguished ophthalmopathy from stable hyperthyroidism at approximately 89% sensitivity and 81.08% specificity. Most thyroid clonotypes with frequency above 0.001 were detected in blood too.

Ten or more counts support this clonotype. Its antigen is not known. Pregnant or lactating patients and those with other autoimmune diseases or uncontrolled infections were excluded. This sequence joins TRBV12-3 or TRBV12-4 and TRBJ1-3; D is possibly TRBD1 (5 bases). Sequenced: peripheral blood. The source is a woman under 30 with stable Graves' hyperthyroidism. Some clones in this sample may be carry-over from other donors' samples. CDR3 amino acids: CASSESSSGNPSGNTIYF. CDR3 nucleotides: TGTGCCAGCAGCGAATCATCGTCAGGGAATCCTTCTGGAAACACCATATATTTT.